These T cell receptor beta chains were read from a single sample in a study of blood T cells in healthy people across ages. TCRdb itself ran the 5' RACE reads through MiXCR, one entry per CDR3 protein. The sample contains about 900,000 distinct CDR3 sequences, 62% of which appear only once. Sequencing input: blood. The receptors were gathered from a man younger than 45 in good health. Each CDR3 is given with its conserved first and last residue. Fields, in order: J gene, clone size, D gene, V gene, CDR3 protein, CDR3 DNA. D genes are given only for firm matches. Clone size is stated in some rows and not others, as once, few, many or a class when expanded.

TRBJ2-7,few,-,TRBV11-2,CASSVSSPEQYF,TGTGCCAGCAGCGTAAGTTCTCCAGAGCAGTACTTC
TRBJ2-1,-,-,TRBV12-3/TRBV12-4,CASSLPFDWPYNEQFF,TGTGCCAGCAGCCTTCCTTTCGACTGGCCCTACAATGAGCAGTTCTTC
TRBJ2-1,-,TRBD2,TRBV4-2,CASSPWGRGGYNEQFF,TGTGCCAGCAGCCCCTGGGGCCGGGGGGGATACAATGAGCAGTTCTTC
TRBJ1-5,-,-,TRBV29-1,CSVEVLLGQPQHF,TGCAGCGTTGAAGTGTTGTTGGGGCAGCCCCAGCATTTT
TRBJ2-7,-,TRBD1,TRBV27,CASSGIGTGIYEQYF,TGTGCCAGCAGTGGCATCGGGACAGGGATTTACGAGCAGTACTTC
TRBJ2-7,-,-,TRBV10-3,CAISERDGAYEQYF,TGTGCCATCAGTGAGAGGGACGGCGCCTACGAGCAGTACTTC
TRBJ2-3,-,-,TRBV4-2,CASSQVYILSADTQYF,TGTGCCAGCAGCCAAGTTTATATCCTTTCCGCAGATACGCAGTATTTT
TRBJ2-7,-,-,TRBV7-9,CASSLLGDPSYEQYF,TGTGCCAGCAGTTTACTGGGGGATCCTTCCTACGAGCAGTACTTC
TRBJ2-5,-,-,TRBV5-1,CASRGEETQYF,TGCGCCAGCAGAGGGGAAGAGACCCAGTACTTC
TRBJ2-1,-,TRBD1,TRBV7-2,CANSLGPPGQVAYNEQFF,TGTGCCAACAGCTTAGGCCCCCCTGGACAGGTGGCCTACAATGAGCAGTTCTTC
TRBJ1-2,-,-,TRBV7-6,CASSYATYGGGNYGYTF,TGTGCCAGCAGCTACGCAACTTACGGCGGGGGAAACTATGGCTACACCTTC
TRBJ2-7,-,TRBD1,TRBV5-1,CASRDTGGDEQYF,TGCGCCAGCAGGGATACAGGGGGCGATGAGCAGTACTTC
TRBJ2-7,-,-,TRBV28,CASTAGLKPYEQYF,TGTGCCAGCACCGCCGGGCTTAAGCCCTACGAGCAGTACTTC
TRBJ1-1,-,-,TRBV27,CASSPMGGRTEAFF,TGTGCCAGCAGTCCCATGGGGGGCCGGACTGAAGCTTTCTTT
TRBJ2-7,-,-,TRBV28,CASREGEAPPYEQYF,TGTGCCAGCAGGGAGGGGGAGGCACCACCCTACGAGCAGTACTTC
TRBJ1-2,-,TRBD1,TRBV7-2,CASSLAGTESGYTF,TGTGCCAGCAGCTTAGCGGGGACAGAAAGTGGCTACACCTTC
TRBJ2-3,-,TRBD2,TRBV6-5,CASSYSTASGGSTDTQYF,TGTGCCAGCAGTTACTCGACAGCTAGCGGGGGAAGCACAGATACGCAGTATTTT
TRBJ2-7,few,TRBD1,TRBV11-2,CASTLGQGWDEQYF,TGTGCCAGCACCCTGGGACAGGGGTGGGACGAGCAGTACTTC
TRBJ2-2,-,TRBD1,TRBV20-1,CSGFRRDRGTGELFF,TGCAGTGGGTTCCGCCGGGACAGGGGCACCGGGGAGCTGTTTTTT
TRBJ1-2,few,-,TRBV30,CAWGKGGNGYTF,TGTGCCTGGGGTAAAGGGGGGAATGGCTACACCTTC
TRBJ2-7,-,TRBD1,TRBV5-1,CASSLDRGHFYEQYF,TGCGCCAGCAGCTTGGACAGGGGGCATTTCTACGAGCAGTACTTC
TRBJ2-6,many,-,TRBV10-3,CAISERSGANVLTF,TGTGCCATCAGTGAGAGGTCTGGGGCCAACGTCCTGACTTTC
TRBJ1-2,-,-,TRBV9,CASSVDGSEDGYTF,TGTGCCAGCAGCGTAGACGGAAGCGAGGATGGCTACACCTTC
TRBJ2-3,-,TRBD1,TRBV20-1,CSARGTGRTDTQYF,TGCAGTGCTAGAGGGACAGGACGCACAGATACGCAGTATTTT
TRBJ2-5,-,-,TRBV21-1,CASSKGGGLAGPVQETQYF,TGTGCCAGCAGCAAAGGTGGTGGCCTAGCGGGGCCTGTCCAAGAGACCCAGTACTTC
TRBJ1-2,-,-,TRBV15,CATSRDGGAYYGYTF,TGTGCCACCAGCAGAGATGGGGGCGCGTACTATGGCTACACCTTC
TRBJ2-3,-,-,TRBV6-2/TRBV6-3,CASSPGFTDTQYF,TGTGCCAGCAGTCCCGGCTTCACAGATACGCAGTATTTT
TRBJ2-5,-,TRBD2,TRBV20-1,CSAGLGSGGPETQYF,TGCAGTGCTGGACTTGGTAGCGGGGGACCAGAGACCCAGTACTTC
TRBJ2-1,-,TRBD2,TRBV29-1,CSVVGLAGDPYNEQFF,TGCAGCGTAGTAGGACTAGCGGGGGACCCCTACAATGAGCAGTTCTTC
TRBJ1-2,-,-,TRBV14,CASSQDRHYGYTF,TGTGCCAGCAGCCAAGATAGGCACTATGGCTACACCTTC
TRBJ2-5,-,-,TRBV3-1,CASSQVGVWYQETQYF,TGTGCCAGCAGCCAAGTCGGTGTCTGGTATCAAGAGACCCAGTACTTC